The 24 T cell receptor beta chains in this list originate from one sample, sequenced in a study of blood T cells in healthy people across ages. Using a J-beta primer mix together with a sample-barcoded 5' primer, a second PCR was run for roughly 6 to 12 cycles. TCRdb reprocessed the 5' RACE reads via MiXCR and lists one record per CDR3 protein. The profile shows 1.5 million to 2 million distinct CDR3 sequences, 39% of them singletons. Sample: blood. These receptors were obtained from a human donor in good health.

This clonotype was seen repeatedly, ten times or more. The genes are TRBV7-9 and TRBJ2-1, with D perhaps matching TRBD1 (6 bases). The germline V and J ends were trimmed by 5 bases and 10 bases, with 12 bases remaining between them. There are 12 residues in the CDR3. Germline CDR1 is SEHNR and CDR2 is FQNEAQ (reference sequence). The CDR3 DNA sequence: TGTGCCAGCAGCCAAGGGGGACGGGAGCAGTTCTTC. Protein: CASSQGGREQFF.

The chain carries TRBV11-2 and TRBJ2-1; TRBD2 is a possible D gene (5 bases). The CDR3 runs 13 residues. Trimming removed 8 bases from V and 5 bases from J, with 13 bases in between. Germline loops: CDR1 SGHAT, CDR2 FQNNGV. CDR3: CASLRGLDNEQFF. The CDR3 nucleotides are TGTGCCAGCCTTCGGGGTTTGGACAATGAGCAGTTCTTC.

The chain carries TRBV6-1 and TRBJ2-1; 9 bases fit TRBD1. With 4 bases clipped from V and 8 bases from J, the junction kept 9 bases outside the gene matches. There are 15 residues in the CDR3. Germline CDR1 is MNHNS and CDR2 is SASEGT. The CDR3 DNA reads as TGTGCCAGCAGTGTCGGGACAGGGTGGATCGATGAGCAGTTCTTC. Its translation is CASSVGTGWIDEQFF.

This clonotype was observed a handful of times. The chain joins TRBV13 to TRBJ2-7; tentatively, D is TRBD2 (6 bases). From germline, CDR1 is PRHDT and CDR2 FYEKMQ (reference sequence). The CDR3 is 13 amino acids. Deletions cut 5 bases from V and 4 bases from J, with 12 bases between. CDR3 in amino acids: CASSPRGWYEQYF. The CDR3 coding sequence is TGTGCCAGCAGCCCCCGGGGGTGGTACGAGCAGTACTTC.

The chain carries TRBV6-1 and TRBJ1-1, with no clear D. V shed 8 bases and J shed 1 base, with 14 bases lying between them. CDR3 size: 14 residues. Germline V gives CDR1 MNHNS, CDR2 SASEGT. This chain's CDR3 is CASRPGPTNTEAFF. The CDR3 coding sequence is TGTGCCAGCCGGCCCGGACCGACGAACACTGAAGCTTTCTTT.

This clonotype was found many times. The gene calls are TRBV7-9 and TRBJ2-1, with TRBD2 matching 13 bases. V lost 10 bases and J lost 4; bases outside the gene matches: 10. The CDR3 has 16 amino acids. Germline V lookup: CDR1 SEHNR, CDR2 FQNEAQ (reference sequence). The CDR3 DNA reads TGTGCCAATCAGAGACTAGCGGGGGGCTTATACAATGAGCAGTTCTTC. Translating gives CANQRLAGGLYNEQFF.

V and J are TRBV29-1 and TRBJ2-3; TRBD2 aligns across 10 bases. Germline-derived CDR1 and CDR2 are SQVTM and ANQGSEA. The CDR3 has 15 residues. V was pared by 4 bases and J by 2 bases, with 6 bases of the junction left unmatched. The CDR3 sequence is CSVGKLAGNTDTQYF. DNA of the CDR3: TGCAGCGTTGGTAAACTAGCGGGGAACACAGATACGCAGTATTTT.

With regard to this clonotype: A read error may account for a junction end that differs from germline. This chain links TRBV28 with TRBJ2-5; D is undetermined. The CDR3 contains 16 residues. Germline-derived CDR1 and CDR2 are MDHEN and SYDVKM. In DNA form, the CDR3 reads TGTGTCAGCAGTTCCGCCCTCAGACGGTCACAAGAGACCCAGTACTTC. This codes for CVSSSALRRSQETQYF.

The chain joins TRBV12-5 to TRBJ1-2, with TRBD1 as a possible D gene (5 bases). This CDR3 has 14 residues. V lost 4 bases to trimming and J lost 2 bases, with 11 bases between them. Germline V gives CDR1 LGHNT, CDR2 FRNRAP. CDR3 nucleotides: TGTGCTAGTGGTTCCAGGCCAGGGAACTATGGCTACACCTTC. Residues: CASGSRPGNYGYTF.

The chain is built from TRBV3-1 and TRBJ2-7; TRBD2 matches at 11 bases. Germline values: CDR1 LGHDT, CDR2 YNNKEL (reference sequence). After removal of 4 bases from V and 7 bases from J, the junction contained 12 bases not matched to a gene. This CDR3 has 16 residues. The CDR3, as DNA: TGTGCCAGCAGCCTCCGGCTAGCGGGGGGTACGGATGAGCAGTACTTC. Its translation: CASSLRLAGGTDEQYF.

This chain joins TRBV20-1 and TRBJ2-5; TRBD2 agrees at 7 bases. The V and J ends lost 6 bases and 5 bases, in that order; junction bases with no gene match: 9. Per the germline V gene, CDR1 is DFQATT and CDR2 is SNEGSKA (reference sequence). The CDR3 sequence is 13 residues long. For the CDR3, the DNA is TGCAGTGCCGAAGACGTGGGGGGGGAGACCCAGTACTTC. This translates into CSAEDVGGETQYF.

A few counts support this clonotype. The V and J genes are TRBV4-1 and TRBJ2-1; the D gene could be TRBD1 or TRBD2 (6 bases each). The J call is in doubt because the DNA end fits TRBJ2-7 better. Per the germline V gene, CDR1 is MGHRA and CDR2 is YSYEKL. The CDR3 extends over 16 amino acids. CDR3 protein: CASSPGGQGTNYEQYF. The CDR3 nucleotides read TGCGCCAGCAGCCCCGGGGGCCAGGGAACGAACTACGAGCAGTACTTC.

The chain recombines TRBV4-3 with TRBJ2-4; TRBD1 agrees at 11 bases. After removal of 0 bases from V and 9 bases from J, the junction contained 7 bases not matched to a gene. The CDR3 contains 16 residues. Germline values: CDR1 LGHNA, CDR2 YSLEER. CDR3 sequence: CASSQDSGQGATIQYF. The DNA of the CDR3 is TGCGCCAGCAGCCAAGATTCTGGACAGGGGGCAACCATTCAGTACTTC.

This sequence joins TRBV20-1 and TRBJ2-7, with D unresolved. CDR1 and CDR2 from the germline V gene are DFQATT and SNEGSKA (reference sequence). The CDR3 loop spans 15 amino acids. The ends were cut back, 4 bases at V and 0 bases at J, with 16 bases in the middle. The CDR3 is CSANLFPKISYEQYF. In DNA form, the CDR3 reads TGCAGTGCTAACCTCTTCCCCAAGATCTCCTACGAGCAGTACTTC.

The chain links TRBV20-1 to TRBJ2-1; 9 nucleotides agree with TRBD2. Trimming took 3 bases from V and 3 from J; bases not matched to a gene: 12. The germline CDR1 and CDR2 sequences are DFQATT and SNEGSKA (reference sequence). CDR3 length equals 17 residues. The CDR3 DNA follows: TGCAGTGCTAGGTGGGAGTCTAGCGGGGCGCACTACAATGAGCAGTTCTTC. Protein product: CSARWESSGAHYNEQFF.

This clonotype was detected only a few times. The chain couples TRBV4-3 to TRBJ1-2; D is unclear. V was clipped by 0 bases and J by 8 bases, with 10 bases between them. The CDR3 extends over 13 amino acids. The germline CDR1 and CDR2 sequences are LGHNA and YSLEER. The CDR3 region has the DNA TGCGCCAGCAGCCAAGATTGGCAGGACGGCTACACCTTC. The encoded protein is CASSQDWQDGYTF.

The chain recombines TRBV7-9 with TRBJ2-7, with 11 bases lining up with TRBD1. V shed 4 bases, J shed 6 bases, and the junction held 5 bases outside the gene matches. CDR3 length: 14 amino acids. Germline lookup yields CDR1 SEHNR and CDR2 FQNEAQ (reference sequence). The CDR3 DNA reads TGTGCCAGCAGCTGGGACAGGGGGAGTCCCGAGCAGTACTTC. This encodes CASSWDRGSPEQYF.

This clonotype appeared a few times. V usage is TRBV15 and J usage is TRBJ1-2; the D gene is possibly TRBD1 (5 bases). The germline gives CDR1 LNHNV, CDR2 YYDKDF (reference sequence). The CDR3 is 14 residues long. Between the trimmed V and J ends, which lost 0 bases and 8 bases, there was a span of 13 bases. The CDR3 DNA reads TGTGCCACCAGCAGAGATATAGGGGATGAGGGCTACACCTTC. Translation gives CATSRDIGDEGYTF.

This chain links TRBV7-2 with TRBJ2-3; D is tentatively TRBD1 or TRBD2 (5 bases each). V lost 2 bases and J 1 base, leaving 10 bases between the germline ends. Germline loops: CDR1 SGHTA, CDR2 FQGNSA. The CDR3 length is 15 residues. The CDR3 nucleotides are TGTGCCAGCAGCTTAACCGGGACCCGCACAGATACGCAGTATTTT. Translating gives CASSLTGTRTDTQYF. Based on the CDR3 plus reference TRBV7-2 and TRBJ2-3, the full variable domain is GAGVSQSPSNKVTEKGKDVELRCDPISGHTALYWYRQSLGQGLEFLIYFQGNSAPDKSGLPSDRFSAERTGGSVSTLTIQRTQQEDSAVYLCASSLTGTRTDTQYFGPGTRLTVL.

This clonotype has only a few counts. This chain connects TRBV7-2 to TRBJ2-1; a possible D gene is TRBD1 (6 bases). CDR1 and CDR2 from the germline V gene are SGHTA and FQGNSA. Between the trimmed V and J ends, which lost 0 bases and 2 bases, there was a span of 8 bases. The CDR3 runs to 15 residues. This chain's CDR3 is CASSLAGQTYNEQFF. DNA of the CDR3: TGTGCCAGCAGCTTAGCCGGACAGACCTACAATGAGCAGTTCTTC.

The chain employs TRBV20-1 and TRBJ2-3; possible D gene TRBD2, 5 bases. Trimming cost V 0 bases and J 4 bases, with 17 bases left between them. The CDR3 length is 16 residues. Germline V gene sequence: CDR1 DFQATT, CDR2 SNEGSKA (reference sequence). This CDR3 reads CSARDPGRGPADTQYF. The CDR3 DNA is TGCAGTGCTAGAGATCCGGGCCGGGGTCCCGCAGATACGCAGTATTTT.

V and J are TRBV6-5 and TRBJ2-1; 7 bases match TRBD2. CDR1 is MNHEY, CDR2 SVGAGI, per germline. V was pared by 7 bases and J by 3 bases, with 12 bases of the junction left unmatched. This CDR3 comprises 16 residues. For the CDR3, the DNA is TGTGCCAGCACCGCCGACGGGCCTAGCGGCTACAATGAGCAGTTCTTC. This encodes CASTADGPSGYNEQFF.

In this sample, this clonotype turned up a few times. The genes are TRBV10-2 and TRBJ1-6; D uncertain. The V gene lost 10 bases and the J gene lost 8 bases, with 18 bases spanning the gap. CDR3 length: 14 residues. Germline V lookup: CDR1 WSHSY, CDR2 SAAADI. CDR3 amino acids: CATAEERVYSPLHF. CDR3 nucleotide sequence: TGCGCCACGGCCGAGGAAAGGGTGTATTCACCCCTCCACTTT.

This clonotype has a handful of counts. This CDR3 is CASADSSGTDTQYF. The CDR3 nucleotides are TGCGCCAGCGCGGACAGCAGCGGCACAGATACGCAGTATTTT. The genes are TRBV5-1 and TRBJ2-3, with a weak D call TRBD1 (6 bases). The germline V gene has CDR1 SGHRS and CDR2 YFSETQ. Trimming shortened V by 7 bases and J by 1 base, and 13 bases separated the two germline ends. This CDR3 spans 14 amino acids.